This is a list of T cell receptor beta chains from one sample in a study of graft-versus-host responses after intestinal transplantation. Assay: immunoSEQ multiplex PCR; the TCRdb copy retains only in-frame clones and omits some. The sample carries more than 65,000 clones, roughly 91% recorded once. No antigen has been identified for these receptors. Sequenced material: unstimulated CD8+ T cells sorted from spleen or lymph node cells, taken before intestinal transplant. These receptors all stem from a human donor who received an intestinal transplant. CDR3s include the opening cysteine and the closing phenylalanine or tryptophan. A D gene is named only where the DNA matches it firmly. Size tells how often a clone was seen (once, few, many) or the class of an expanded clone, and some rows leave it out.

V: TRBV19; size: -; J: TRBJ1-1; D: TRBD1; CDR3: CASSMGQLEAFF; DNA: TGTGCCAGTAGTATGGGACAGCTCGAAGCTTTCTTT
V: TRBV19; size: -; J: TRBJ2-7; D: -; CDR3: CASSTGHTDPYEQYF; DNA: TGTGCCAGTAGTACCGGACACACCGACCCCTACGAGCAGTACTTC
V: TRBV7-9; size: -; J: TRBJ2-1; D: -; CDR3: CATSFVSSSYNEQFF; DNA: TGTGCGACCAGCTTTGTGTCTAGCTCCTACAATGAGCAGTTCTTC
V: TRBV13; size: -; J: TRBJ2-1; D: TRBD1; CDR3: CASSSDDDRDGYNEQFF; DNA: TGTGCCAGCAGCTCAGACGACGACAGGGACGGCTACAATGAGCAGTTCTTC
V: TRBV10-2; size: -; J: TRBJ2-3; D: -; CDR3: CASSAGRDTQYF; DNA: TGCGCCAGCAGTGCCGGGAGAGATACGCAGTATTTT
V: TRBV7-9; size: -; J: TRBJ1-2; D: -; CDR3: CASSGLGARIYGYTF; DNA: TGTGCCAGCAGTGGGTTGGGGGCGCGGATCTATGGCTACACCTTC
V: TRBV7-3; size: -; J: TRBJ1-1; D: -; CDR3: CASSLSGEGTEAFF; DNA: TGTGCCAGCAGCTTATCAGGGGAGGGCACTGAAGCTTTCTTT
V: TRBV4-2; size: -; J: TRBJ1-2; D: -; CDR3: CASSQEGQDNYGYTF; DNA: TGTGCCAGCAGCCAAGAGGGGCAGGACAACTATGGCTACACCTTC
V: TRBV4-1; size: -; J: TRBJ2-7; D: -; CDR3: CASSLGTGFYEQYF; DNA: TGCGCCAGCAGCTTAGGAACAGGATTCTACGAGCAGTACTTC
V: TRBV9; size: -; J: TRBJ2-7; D: TRBD1; CDR3: CASSVGTAGYEQYF; DNA: TGTGCCAGCAGCGTTGGGACAGCAGGATACGAGCAGTACTTC
V: TRBV5-4; size: -; J: TRBJ2-5; D: TRBD2; CDR3: CASSFRFVRGQETQYF; DNA: TGTGCCAGCAGCTTTAGGTTTGTGCGGGGGCAAGAGACCCAGTACTTC
V: TRBV9; size: -; J: TRBJ1-1; D: -; CDR3: CASSVTGANTEAFF; DNA: TGTGCCAGCAGCGTAACAGGAGCGAACACTGAAGCTTTCTTT
V: TRBV7-9; size: once; J: TRBJ2-5; D: TRBD1; CDR3: CASSSDHGTGGAGETQYF; DNA: TGTGCCAGCAGCTCAGACCACGGGACAGGGGGCGCGGGGGAGACCCAGTACTTC
V: TRBV11-2; size: few; J: TRBJ1-2; D: -; CDR3: CATYQGGYTF; DNA: TGTGCCACCTATCAGGGCGGCTACACCTTC